The present T cell receptor (beta chain) was sequenced within a study of T cells in Graves' hyperthyroidism and ophthalmopathy. Amplification of TCR beta CDR3 regions used RNA as the template. HTBI primers were employed in a first-round RT-PCR of the TCR CDR3. Via MiXCR, TCRdb re-called the multiplex PCR reads, giving one row per CDR3 protein. The sample consists of a few hundred thousand distinct CDR3 sequences, approximately 17% of them appearing once. Whole-study findings and limits: The model anticipated ophthalmopathy a median about six months pre-onset. Blood shared most expanded thyroid clonotypes above 0.001. A model using 13 V-J features told ophthalmopathy apart from stable hyperthyroidism.

Exclusions: uncontrolled infection, other autoimmune disease, pregnancy, lactation. This CDR3 has 14 residues. The germline V gene has CDR1 MNHNS and CDR2 SASEGT. With 6 bases clipped from V and 5 bases from J, the junction kept 9 bases outside the gene matches. This clonotype was recorded at least ten times. The antigen remains undetermined. This chain connects TRBV6-1 to TRBJ2-5; TRBD2 matches 7 bases. The sequence was collected from a man aged 18 to 35 with Graves' ophthalmopathy. Sequenced sample: blood. Here the CDR3 DNA reads TGTGCCAGCAGAAGCAGCGGGGAGCTGGAGACCCAGTACTTC. As protein: CASRSSGELETQYF.